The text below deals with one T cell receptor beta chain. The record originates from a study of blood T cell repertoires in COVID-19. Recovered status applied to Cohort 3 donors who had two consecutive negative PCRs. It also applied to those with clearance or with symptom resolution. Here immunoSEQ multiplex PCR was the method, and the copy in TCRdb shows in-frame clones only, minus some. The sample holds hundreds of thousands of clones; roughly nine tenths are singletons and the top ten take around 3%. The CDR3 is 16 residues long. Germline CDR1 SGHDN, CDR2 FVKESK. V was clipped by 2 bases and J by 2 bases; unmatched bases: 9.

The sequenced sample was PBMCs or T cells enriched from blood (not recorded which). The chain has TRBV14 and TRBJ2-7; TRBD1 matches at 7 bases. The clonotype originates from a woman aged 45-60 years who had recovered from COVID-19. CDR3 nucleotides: TGTGCCAGCAGCCAAAGACCGGACAGGAATACCTACGAGCAGTACTTC. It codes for CASSQRPDRNTYEQYF.